This TCR beta chain was observed in a study of graft-versus-host responses after intestinal transplantation. Study overall: Every recipient underwent anti-thymocyte globulin induction, then tacrolimus and steroids for three to four years. General study results and limits: Analysis identified GvH clones in recipient marrow, with some appearing first in ileum or blood.

Researchers placed about 200,000 CFSE-labeled responder cells in culture with about 200,000 irradiated, violet-dye-labeled stimulator cells. Responder cells that were proliferating and CFSE-low, both CD3+CD4+ and CD3+CD8+, were sorted after the reaction. Trimming removed 5 bases from V and 1 base from J, with 9 bases in between. Germline values: CDR1 MNHEY, CDR2 SVGAGI. CDR3 size: 15 residues. The sample holds a few counts of this clone. Sequencing was performed with immunoSEQ multiplex PCR; in TCRdb, only in-frame clones are kept and a portion is missing. The sample contains some 15,000 clones, about 30% of which appear only once.

This chain uses TRBV6-5 with TRBJ1-6; maybe TRBD1 (5 bases). This clonotype was obtained from a human patient who received an intestinal transplant. The sequencing here drew on alloreactive CD4+ T cells from a mixed lymphocyte reaction culture, taken before intestinal transplant. As for subset: CFSE-low proliferating T cells sorted from roughly six-day pre-transplant mixed lymphocyte reaction (GvH or HvG direction). The CDR3 protein is CASSVGGSYNSPLHF. The CDR3 region has the DNA TGTGCCAGCAGTGTGGGGGGGTCCTATAATTCACCCCTCCACTTT.